Detailed here is one TCR beta chain. This specimen comes from a study of blood T cell repertoires in COVID-19. Looking at the study overall: Nucleic acid was either cDNA or gDNA, and it came from T cells, B-cell-depleted T cells, or PBMCs.

Only in-frame clones appear in the TCRdb table, and some are missing; sequencing was by immunoSEQ multiplex PCR. The sample lists about 160,000 clones; approximately 88% were seen once. The V gene's germline CDR1 is SGHRS and CDR2 YFSETQ. The CDR3 runs to 14 residues. Trimming removed 4 bases from V and 6 bases from J; junction bases left unmatched: 2. The source is a woman between 50 and 59 years old who had recovered from COVID-19. The sequenced sample was PBMCs or T cells enriched from blood (not recorded which). The V call is TRBV5-1, the J call TRBJ2-7, with 15 bases aligning to TRBD2. The CDR3 is CASSTGLAGGEQYF. In DNA, the CDR3 is TGCGCCAGCAGCACGGGACTAGCGGGGGGCGAGCAGTACTTC.